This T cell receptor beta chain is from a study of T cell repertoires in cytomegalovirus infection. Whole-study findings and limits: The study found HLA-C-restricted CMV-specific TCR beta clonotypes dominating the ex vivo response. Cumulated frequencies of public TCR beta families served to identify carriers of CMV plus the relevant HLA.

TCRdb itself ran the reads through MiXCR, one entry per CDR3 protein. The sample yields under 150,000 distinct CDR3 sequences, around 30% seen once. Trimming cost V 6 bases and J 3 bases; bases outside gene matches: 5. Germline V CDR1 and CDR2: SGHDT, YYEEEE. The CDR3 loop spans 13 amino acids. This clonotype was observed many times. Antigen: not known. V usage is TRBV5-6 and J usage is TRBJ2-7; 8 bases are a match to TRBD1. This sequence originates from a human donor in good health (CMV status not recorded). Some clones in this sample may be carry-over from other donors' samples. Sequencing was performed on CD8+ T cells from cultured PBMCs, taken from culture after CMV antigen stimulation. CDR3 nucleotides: TGTGCCAGCACCACACAGGGGGACTACGAGCAGTACTTC. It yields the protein CASTTQGDYEQYF.